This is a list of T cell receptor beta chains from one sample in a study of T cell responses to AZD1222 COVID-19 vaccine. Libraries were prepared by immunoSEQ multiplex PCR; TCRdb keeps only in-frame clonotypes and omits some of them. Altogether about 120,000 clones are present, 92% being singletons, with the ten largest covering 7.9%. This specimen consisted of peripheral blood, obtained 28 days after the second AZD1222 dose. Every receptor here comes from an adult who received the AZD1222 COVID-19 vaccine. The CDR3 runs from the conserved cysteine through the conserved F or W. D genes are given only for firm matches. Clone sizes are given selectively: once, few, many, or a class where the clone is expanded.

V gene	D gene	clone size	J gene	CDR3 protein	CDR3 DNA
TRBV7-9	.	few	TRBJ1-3	CASRGGSGNTIYF	TGTGCCAGCAGGGGGGGCTCTGGAAACACCATATATTTT
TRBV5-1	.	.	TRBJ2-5	CASSLDAGRIQETQYF	TGCGCCAGCAGCTTGGATGCGGGGCGAATCCAAGAGACCCAGTACTTC
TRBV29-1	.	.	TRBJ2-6	CSVAAAGTGANVLTF	TGCAGCGTCGCAGCGGCAGGTACCGGGGCCAACGTCCTGACTTTC
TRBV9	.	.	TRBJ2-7	CASSANSYEQYF	TGTGCCAGCAGCGCCAACTCCTACGAGCAGTACTTC
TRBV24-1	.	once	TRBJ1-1	CATSAQGKTDTEAFF	TGTGCCACCAGTGCCCAGGGCAAGACGGACACTGAAGCTTTCTTT
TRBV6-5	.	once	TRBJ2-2	CASSYGLGELFF	TGTGCCAGCAGTTACGGGCTCGGGGAGCTGTTTTTT
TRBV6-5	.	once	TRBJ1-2	CASTSPQGPGYGYTF	TGTGCCAGCACCTCTCCACAGGGTCCTGGCTATGGCTACACCTTC
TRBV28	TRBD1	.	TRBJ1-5	CASSLPPGQGHSSNQPQHF	TGTGCCAGCAGTTTACCTCCGGGACAGGGCCATTCTAGCAATCAGCCCCAGCATTTT
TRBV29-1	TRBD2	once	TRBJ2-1	CSVGTSGRASYNEQFF	TGCAGCGTGGGGACTAGCGGGAGGGCCTCCTACAATGAGCAGTTCTTC
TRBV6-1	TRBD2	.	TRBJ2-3	CASRESWGLANTDTQYF	TGTGCCAGCAGGGAAAGCTGGGGACTAGCAAACACAGATACGCAGTATTTT
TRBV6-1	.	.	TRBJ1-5	CASSDTGTGWNQPQHF	TGTGCCAGCAGTGATACTGGTACAGGGTGGAACCAGCCCCAGCATTTT
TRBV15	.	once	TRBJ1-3	CATSRDWGKGNTIYF	TGTGCCACCAGCAGAGATTGGGGGAAGGGAAACACCATATATTTT
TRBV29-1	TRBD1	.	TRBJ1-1	CSVVPSTGEGPSTEAFF	TGCAGCGTCGTTCCCTCGACAGGGGAGGGCCCTTCCACTGAAGCTTTCTTT
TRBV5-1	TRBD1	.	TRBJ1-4	CASSLGTGGANEKLFF	TGCGCCAGCAGCTTGGGGACAGGGGGAGCTAATGAAAAACTGTTTTTT
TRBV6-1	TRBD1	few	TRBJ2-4	CASSELVRGPNIQYF	TGTGCCAGCAGTGAACTCGTCAGGGGGCCAAACATTCAGTACTTC
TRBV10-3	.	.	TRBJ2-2	CAISESGARAYTGELFF	TGTGCCATCAGTGAGTCTGGGGCGAGGGCCTACACCGGGGAGCTGTTTTTT
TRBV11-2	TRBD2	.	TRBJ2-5	CASRPSGGETQYF	TGTGCCAGCAGACCTAGCGGGGGAGAGACCCAGTACTTC
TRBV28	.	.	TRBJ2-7	CASSSPDSMSYEQYF	TGTGCCAGCAGTTCTCCTGACAGCATGTCCTACGAGCAGTACTTC
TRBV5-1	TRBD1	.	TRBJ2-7	CASRSNTGTGSYEQYF	TGCGCCAGCCGGTCTAACACCGGGACAGGGAGCTACGAGCAGTACTTC
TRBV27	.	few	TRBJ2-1	CASSPRPYNEQFF	TGTGCCAGCAGTCCCCGTCCCTACAATGAGCAGTTCTTC
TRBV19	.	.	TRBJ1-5	CASGREFSNQPQHF	TGTGCCTCCGGCAGGGAGTTTAGCAATCAGCCCCAGCATTTT
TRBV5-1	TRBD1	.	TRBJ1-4	CASSEGQGATNEKLFF	TGCGCCAGCAGCGAGGGACAGGGAGCAACTAATGAAAAACTGTTTTTT
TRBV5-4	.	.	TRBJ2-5	CASSRQPQETQYF	TGTGCCAGCAGCCGACAGCCACAAGAGACCCAGTACTTC
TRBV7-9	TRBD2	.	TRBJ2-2	CARTTSGRSNTGELFF	TGTGCCAGGACCACTAGCGGGCGATCGAACACCGGGGAGCTGTTTTTT
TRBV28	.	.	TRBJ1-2	CASSQHGGANYGYTF	TGTGCCAGCAGCCAGCACGGGGGGGCTAACTATGGCTACACCTTC
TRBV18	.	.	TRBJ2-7	CASSPPGLYEQYF	TGTGCCAGCTCACCGCCAGGACTTTACGAGCAGTACTTC
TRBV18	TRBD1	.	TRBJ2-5	CASSPQTGSRETQYF	TGTGCCAGCTCACCTCAGACAGGGTCGAGGGAGACCCAGTACTTC